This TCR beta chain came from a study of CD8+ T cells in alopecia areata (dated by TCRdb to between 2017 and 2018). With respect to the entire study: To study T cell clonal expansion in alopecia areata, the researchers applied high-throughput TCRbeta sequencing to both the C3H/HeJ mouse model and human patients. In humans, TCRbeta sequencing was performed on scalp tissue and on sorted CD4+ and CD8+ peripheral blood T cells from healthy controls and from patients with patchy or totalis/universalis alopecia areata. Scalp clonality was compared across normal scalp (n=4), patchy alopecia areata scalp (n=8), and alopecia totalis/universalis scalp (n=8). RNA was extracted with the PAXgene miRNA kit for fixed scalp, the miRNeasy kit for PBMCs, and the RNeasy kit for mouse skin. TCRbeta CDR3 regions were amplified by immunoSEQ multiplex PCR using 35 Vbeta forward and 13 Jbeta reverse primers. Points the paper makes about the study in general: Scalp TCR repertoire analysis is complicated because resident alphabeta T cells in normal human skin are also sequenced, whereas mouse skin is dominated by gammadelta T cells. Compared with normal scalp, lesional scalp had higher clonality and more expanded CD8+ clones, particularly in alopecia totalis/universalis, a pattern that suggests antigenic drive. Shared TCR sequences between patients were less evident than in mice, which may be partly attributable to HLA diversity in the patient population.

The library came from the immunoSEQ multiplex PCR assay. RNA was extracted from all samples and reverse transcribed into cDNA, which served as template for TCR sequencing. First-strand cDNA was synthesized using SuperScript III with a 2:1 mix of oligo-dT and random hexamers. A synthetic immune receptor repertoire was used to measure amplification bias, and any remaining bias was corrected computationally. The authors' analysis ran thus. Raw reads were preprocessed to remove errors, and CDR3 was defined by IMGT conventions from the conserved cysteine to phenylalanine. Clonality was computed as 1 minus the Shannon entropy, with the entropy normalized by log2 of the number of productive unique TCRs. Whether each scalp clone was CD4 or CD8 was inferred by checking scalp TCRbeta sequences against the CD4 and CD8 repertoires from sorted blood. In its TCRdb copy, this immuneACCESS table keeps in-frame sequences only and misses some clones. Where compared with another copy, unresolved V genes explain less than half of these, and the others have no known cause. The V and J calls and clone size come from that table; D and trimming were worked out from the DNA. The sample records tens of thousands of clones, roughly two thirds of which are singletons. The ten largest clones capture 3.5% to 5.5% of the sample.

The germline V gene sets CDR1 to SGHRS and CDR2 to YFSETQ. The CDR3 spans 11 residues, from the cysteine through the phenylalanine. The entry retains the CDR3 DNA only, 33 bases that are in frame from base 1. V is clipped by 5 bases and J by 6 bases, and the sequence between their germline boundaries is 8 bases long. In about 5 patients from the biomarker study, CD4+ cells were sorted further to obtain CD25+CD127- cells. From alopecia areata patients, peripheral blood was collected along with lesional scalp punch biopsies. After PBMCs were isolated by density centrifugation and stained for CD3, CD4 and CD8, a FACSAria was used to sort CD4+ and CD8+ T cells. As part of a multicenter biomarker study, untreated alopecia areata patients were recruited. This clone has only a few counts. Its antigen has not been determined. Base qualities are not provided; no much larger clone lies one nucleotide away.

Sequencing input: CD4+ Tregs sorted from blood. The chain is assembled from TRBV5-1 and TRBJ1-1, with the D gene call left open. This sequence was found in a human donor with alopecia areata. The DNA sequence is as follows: TGCGCCAGCAGGGAGGAGTCTGAAGCTTTCTTT. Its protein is CASREESEAFF.